These 12 T cell receptor beta chains originate from one sample sequenced in a study of T cell repertoires in aging, cancer and after chemotherapy. Peripheral blood genomic DNA, not sorted cells or RNA, was the template. Rearranged V-D-J TRB sequences were amplified with a mixed TRB-A/B primer pool. TCRdb re-called the multiplex PCR reads through MiXCR, storing one row per CDR3 protein. The sample consists of thousands of distinct CDR3 sequences, about 25% of them appearing once. The sequenced sample was blood. The source is a human donor in good health.

This clonotype qualifies as medium-sized. This chain links TRBV5-5 with TRBJ2-7; weak D call: TRBD1 (6 bases). Germline V CDR1 and CDR2: SGHKS, YYEKEE (reference sequence). Trimming took 0 bases from V and 2 from J, leaving 12 bases between them. The length of the CDR3 is 15 residues. For the CDR3, the DNA is TGTGCCAGCAGCTTGGCCCTGACAGGACCCTACGAGCAGTACGTC. Its translation is CASSLALTGPYEQYV.

The chain links TRBV6-4 to TRBJ2-3; a weak D match, TRBD2 (6 bases). Germline values: CDR1 MRHNA, CDR2 SNTAGT. The CDR3 runs 15 residues. With 4 bases removed from V and 0 bases from J, the gap between germline ends came to 11 bases. CDR3 coding DNA: TGTGCCAGCAGTGCGGGGGTTCGCAGCACAGATACGCAGTATTTT. It codes for CASSAGVRSTDTQYF.

The chain uses TRBV6-2 or TRBV6-3 and TRBJ1-5, with a possible D match to TRBD1 (5 bases). The V end was cut by 9 bases, the J end by 4 bases, with 13 bases between. Germline-derived CDR1 and CDR2 are MNHEY and SVGEGT. The CDR3 is made up of 13 amino acids. In DNA, the CDR3 is TGTGCCAGACGGGGACGACTAAATCAGCCCCAGCATTTT. This gives the protein CARRGRLNQPQHF.

By sample fraction, this clonotype is medium-sized. J is TRBJ2-1 and V is TRBV29-1; 8 nucleotides align to TRBD2. CDR3 length: 14 residues. J gave up 8 bases and V 7 bases, and 13 bases lay outside the gene matches. The germline V gene has CDR1 SQVTM and CDR2 ANQGSEA. The CDR3 is CSASTSAPGDEQFF. The DNA for the CDR3 is TGCAGCGCCTCGACTAGCGCGCCCGGGGATGAGCAGTTCTTC.

A few counts support this clonotype. The genes are TRBV20-1 and TRBJ2-3, with TRBD2 matching over 12 bases. The germline gives CDR1 DFQATT, CDR2 SNEGSKA (reference sequence). The length of the CDR3 is 14 residues. Trimming cost V 5 bases and J 6 bases; bases outside gene matches: 6. CDR3 sequence reads: CSAQTSGSTDTQYF. The CDR3 DNA reads TGCAGTGCTCAGACTAGCGGGAGTACGGATACGCAGTATTTT.

This clonotype was detected only a few times. The chain links TRBV27 to TRBJ2-1, with no clear D. Trimming pared 1 base from V and 0 bases from J, leaving 7 bases between. Germline V gives CDR1 MNHEY, CDR2 SMNVEV (reference sequence). This CDR3 region has 15 residues. The CDR3: CASSLWQSSYNEQFF. DNA for the CDR3: TGTGCCAGCAGTTTATGGCAGAGCTCCTACAATGAGCAGTTCTTC.

This clonotype is labeled medium-sized. The CDR3 DNA reads TGTGCCAGCAGCTATACACTAAACTATGGCTACACCTTC. This encodes CASSYTLNYGYTF. This chain connects TRBV12-3 or TRBV12-4 to TRBJ1-2; the D is unclear. This CDR3 has 13 amino acids. Trimming stripped 6 bases from V and 2 bases from J, with 10 bases between.

Within the sample, this clonotype is medium-sized. The chain joins TRBV27 to TRBJ2-2; D possibly corresponds to TRBD1 (5 bases). CDR3 length equals 13 residues. The V end lost 3 bases, the J end lost 10 bases, and 12 bases lay between the germline ends. Germline CDR1 reads MNHEY; CDR2 reads SMNVEV (reference sequence). CDR3 protein: CASSFVEGAELFF. The CDR3 nucleotides are TGTGCCAGCAGTTTTGTCGAAGGGGCGGAGCTGTTTTTT.

This clonotype was detected a few times. The genes are TRBV19 and TRBJ2-1, with TRBD1 matching over 7 bases. The trim removed 5 bases at V and 1 base at J, leaving 5 bases unmatched. Germline V gene data show CDR1 as LNHDA and CDR2 as SQIVND (reference sequence). This CDR3 has 15 residues. The CDR3 here is CASSQGTASYNEQFF. CDR3 DNA sequence: TGTGCCAGTAGTCAAGGGACAGCATCCTACAATGAGCAGTTCTTC. Based on the CDR3 plus reference TRBV19 and TRBJ2-1, the full variable domain is DGGITQSPKYLFRKEGQNVTLSCEQNLNHDAMYWYRQDPGQGLRLIYYSQIVNDFQKGDIAEGYSVSREKKESFPLTVTSAQKNPTAFYLCASSQGTASYNEQFFGPGTRLTVL.

There are a few counts of this clonotype. The CDR3, as DNA: TGTGCCAGTAGTATAGATTTTATTTGGGAGGGGTCAGGTACAGATACGCAGTATTTT. Translation gives CASSIDFIWEGSGTDTQYF. This chain uses TRBV19 with TRBJ2-3, with 7 nucleotides matching TRBD2. V was clipped by 0 bases and J by 3 bases; unmatched bases: 15. CDR1 and CDR2 (germline): LNHDA, SQIVND (reference sequence). The CDR3 totals 19 residues. The entire variable domain, with the rest obtained from reference TRBV19 and TRBJ2-3, is as follows: DGGITQSPKYLFRKEGQNVTLSCEQNLNHDAMYWYRQDPGQGLRLIYYSQIVNDFQKGDIAEGYSVSREKKESFPLTVTSAQKNPTAFYLCASSIDFIWEGSGTDTQYFGPGTRLTVL.

This clonotype was observed once. CDR3 amino acids: CSARGIPGQGIGELFF. Here the CDR3 DNA reads TGCAGTGCTAGAGGGATACCGGGACAGGGCATCGGGGAGCTGTTTTTT. V usage is TRBV20-1 and J usage is TRBJ2-2; 9 bases line up with TRBD1. With 1 base clipped from V and 7 bases from J, the junction kept 10 bases outside the gene matches. The CDR3 sequence is 16 residues long. Germline V CDR1 and CDR2: DFQATT, SNEGSKA (reference sequence).

This clonotype is medium-sized. The chain carries TRBV5-4 and TRBJ2-7; D might be TRBD1 or TRBD2, each matching 7 bases. CDR3 length equals 13 residues. V was pared by 4 bases and J by 5 bases, with 13 bases between. The germline V gene has CDR1 SGHNT and CDR2 YYREEE (reference sequence). The CDR3 reads CASSPGGGNEQYV. CDR3 sequence (DNA): TGTGCCAGCAGCCCAGGGGGGGGAAACGAGCAGTACGTC.